The subject of this entry is one TCR beta chain. Its specific antigen is unknown. Base quality data are lacking; no much larger clone is found one base away. The sample belongs to a study of T-cell memory formation after mild COVID-19 listed by TCRdb under 2021. For the wider study: TCR sequence clusters from the two donors were found to be largely donor specific. In two donors, T-cell clones that expanded and contracted after mild COVID-19 were followed by sequencing TCRalpha and TCRbeta repertoires longitudinally. Two young, previously healthy adult volunteers, one female and one male, were included in the cohort.

PBMCs were isolated by Ficoll-Paque density gradient centrifugation. The data were produced on an Illumina NovaSeq 6000. cDNA libraries for TCRalpha and TCRbeta were prepared by 5'RACE using constant-segment primers, with sample barcodes and unique molecular identifiers added. Trizol reagent was used to extract RNA from every sample. Libraries were amplified in two PCR steps, with a second sample barcode and Illumina TruSeq adapters added in the second step. The libraries were sequenced on an Illumina NovaSeq using 2 x 150 bp paired-end reads. On the study's bioinformatics: The reads were demultiplexed and collapsed into UMI-guided consensus sequences using migec v1.2.7. With mixcr v2.1.11, UMI consensuses were aligned to TRA and TRB V and J templates and assembled into clonotypes. Clonotypes were classified as expanded or contracted when called significant by both edgeR and NoisET, with noise models trained on biological replicates. For edgeR calls, the cutoffs were a false discovery rate-adjusted p below 0.01 and a log2 fold-change threshold of 1. As an exploratory analysis of dynamics, PCA with hierarchical clustering was applied to max-normalized trajectories of the 1000 most abundant clonotypes. Each responding clone was given a CD4 or CD8 phenotype based on the CD4+ and CD8+ repertoires, which had been sequenced separately. TCRdb took the public reads, trimmed them with fastp at Q25, ran MiXCR for clone calling and kept in-frame beta chains. Each entry merges the rows of one CDR3 protein and shows their most common DNA and genes. These V and J calls are TCRdb output, not the study's own analysis. In all, the sample holds about 45,000 distinct CDR3 sequences, and 8% to 10% of those were seen once. Of the sample, roughly 10% is held by the ten largest clones.

Trimming removed 5 bases from V and 2 bases from J; the gene matches leave 6 bases unexplained. Looking up the germline V gene yields CDR1 MNHNS and CDR2 SASEGT. Measured from the cysteine to the phenylalanine, the CDR3 is 15 residues long. Only the CDR3 region is kept as DNA, spanning 45 bases read in frame from base 1. Findings and caveats that apply to the study as a whole: Contracting CD4+ clones turned up mainly in the CM and EM memory subsets, whereas EMRA was where CD8+ clones were enriched. SARS-CoV-2 specificity of the second-wave clones peaking on day 37 was not confirmed. Some responding clones were detected in pre-infection memory, suggesting pre-existing cross-reactive memory T cells joined the SARS-CoV-2 response. Balanced CD4/CD8 phenotypes were observed for clones contracting from day 15 to 85, whereas a bias towards CD4+ was observed for a second wave of clones expanding from day 15 to 37. Only a couple of mild cases were covered in the study, and larger cohorts including severe cases with pre-infection samples were considered necessary.

This TCR derives from an adult woman who had mild COVID-19 (a few samples of this study predate the infection). The sample titles of this study are shuffled in the database, so cell type and time point are left out; the donor was told from shared clones. The sequenced sample consisted of PBMCs or a T cell subset sorted from them (not recorded which). The chain is encoded by TRBV6-1 joined to TRBJ2-5, with 9 bases in between that match TRBD1. The encoded CDR3 is CASSSTGGVQETQYF. The nucleotides read TGTGCCAGCAGTTCGACAGGGGGTGTTCAAGAGACCCAGTACTTC.